The 6 T cell receptor beta chains given below trace back to one sample, sequenced in a study of shared clonotypes between healthy human individuals. This table comes from immunoSEQ multiplex PCR, and its TCRdb copy is limited to in-frame clones, with some not included. The sample lists about 2 million clones; about 95% were seen once. Cells designated naive CD8 were CD45RO-negative and were positively selected for CCR7, with terminally differentiated effector memory CD45RA+ cells excluded. The source material was naive CD8+ T cells sorted from blood. These receptors were collected from a man aged 18 to 29 in good health.

This rearrangement joins TRBV6-1 to TRBJ2-5; no clear D. There are 16 residues in the CDR3. In germline, CDR1 is MNHNS, CDR2 SASEGT. Trimming shortened V by 2 bases and J by 5 bases, and 18 bases separated the two germline ends. CDR3 in DNA: TGTGCCAGCAGTGAATTATGGCGTGGGCTCTGGGAGACCCAGTACTTC. This gives the protein CASSELWRGLWETQYF.

This rearrangement joins TRBV5-6 to TRBJ2-3; D gene unclear. CDR1 and CDR2 from the germline V gene are SGHDT and YYEEEE. V shed 2 bases and J shed 1 base, with 17 bases lying between them. The CDR3 is 17 residues long. The CDR3 spells CASSFLGVQPGTDTQYF. The CDR3 DNA is TGTGCCAGCAGCTTCCTTGGGGTACAGCCTGGCACAGATACGCAGTATTTT. The complete variable domain, with remaining parts taken from reference TRBV5-6 and TRBJ2-3, reads DAGVTQSPTHLIKTRGQQVTLRCSPKSGHDTVSWYQQALGQGPQFIFQYYEEEERQRGNFPDRFSGHQFPNYSSELNVNALLLGDSALYLCASSFLGVQPGTDTQYFGPGTRLTVL.

V usage is TRBV27 and J usage is TRBJ2-7, with D tentatively TRBD2 (6 bases). Germline V gives CDR1 MNHEY, CDR2 SMNVEV (reference sequence). The CDR3 extends over 14 amino acids. V lost 3 bases to trimming and J lost 4 bases, with 13 bases between them. The CDR3 nucleotides are TGTGCCAGCAGTTTCGAAAGGAGCGGGTACGAGCAGTACTTC. The encoded protein is CASSFERSGYEQYF.

The CDR3 loop is CASSISSGTFTGELFF. In nucleotides, the CDR3 is TGTGCCAGTAGTATCTCCAGCGGGACTTTCACCGGGGAGCTGTTTTTT. V is TRBV19 and J is TRBJ2-2, with 7 bases that match TRBD2. CDR3 length equals 16 residues. V lost 3 bases to trimming and J lost 4 bases; unmatched junction nucleotides: 8. Per germline, CDR1 LNHDA and CDR2 SQIVND (reference sequence).

The chain has TRBV13 and TRBJ2-7; 11 bases match TRBD2. The germline V gene has CDR1 PRHDT and CDR2 FYEKMQ (reference sequence). The CDR3 consists of 18 residues. J lost 0 bases, V lost 1 base, and 8 bases had no gene match. CDR3 in amino acids: CASSLVASGRPSSYEQYF. As DNA, the CDR3 is TGTGCCAGCAGCTTAGTGGCTAGCGGGAGGCCAAGCTCCTACGAGCAGTACTTC.

This chain links TRBV19 with TRBJ2-7, with D hard to call. The CDR3 is 14 amino acids. Per germline, CDR1 LNHDA and CDR2 SQIVND (reference sequence). Trimming took 3 bases from V and 3 from J, leaving 12 bases between them. CDR3 amino acids: CASSIGSADYEQYF. The CDR3 bases are TGTGCCAGTAGTATTGGTTCGGCAGACTACGAGCAGTACTTC.